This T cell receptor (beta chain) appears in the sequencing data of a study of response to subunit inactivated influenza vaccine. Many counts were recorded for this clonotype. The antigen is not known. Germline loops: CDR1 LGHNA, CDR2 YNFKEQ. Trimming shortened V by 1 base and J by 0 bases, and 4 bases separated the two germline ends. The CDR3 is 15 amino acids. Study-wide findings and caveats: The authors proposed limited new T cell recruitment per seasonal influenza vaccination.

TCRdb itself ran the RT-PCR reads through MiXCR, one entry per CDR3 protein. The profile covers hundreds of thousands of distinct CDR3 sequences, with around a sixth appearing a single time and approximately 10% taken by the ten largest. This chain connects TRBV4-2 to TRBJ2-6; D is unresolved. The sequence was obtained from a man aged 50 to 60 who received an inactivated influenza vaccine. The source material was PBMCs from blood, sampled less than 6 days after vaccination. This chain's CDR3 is CASSQVTSGANVLTF. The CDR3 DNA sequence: TGTGCCAGCAGCCAAGTAACCTCTGGGGCCAACGTCCTGACTTTC.